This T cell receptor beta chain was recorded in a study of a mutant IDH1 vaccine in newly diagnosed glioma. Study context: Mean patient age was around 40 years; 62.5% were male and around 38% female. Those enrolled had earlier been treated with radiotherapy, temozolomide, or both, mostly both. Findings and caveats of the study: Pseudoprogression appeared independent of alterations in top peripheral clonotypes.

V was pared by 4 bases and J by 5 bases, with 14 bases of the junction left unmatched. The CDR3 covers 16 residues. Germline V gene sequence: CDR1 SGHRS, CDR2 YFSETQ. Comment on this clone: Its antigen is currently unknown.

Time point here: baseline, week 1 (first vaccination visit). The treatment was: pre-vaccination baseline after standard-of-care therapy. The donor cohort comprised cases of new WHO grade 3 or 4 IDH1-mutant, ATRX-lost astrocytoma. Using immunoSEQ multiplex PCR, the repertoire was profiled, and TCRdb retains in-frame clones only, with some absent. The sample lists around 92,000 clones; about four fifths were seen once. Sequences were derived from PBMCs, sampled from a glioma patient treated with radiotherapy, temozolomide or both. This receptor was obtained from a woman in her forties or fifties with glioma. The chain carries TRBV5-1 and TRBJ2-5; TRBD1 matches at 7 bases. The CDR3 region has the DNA TGCGCCAGCAGCCCCGGGACAGCGAAGGTAGGGGAGACCCAGTACTTC. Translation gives CASSPGTAKVGETQYF. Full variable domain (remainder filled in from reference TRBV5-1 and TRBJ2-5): KAGVTQTPRYLIKTRGQQVTLSCSPISGHRSVSWYQQTPGQGLQFLFEYFSETQRNKGNFPGRFSGRQFSNSRSEMNVSTLELGDSALYLCASSPGTAKVGETQYFGPGTRLLVL.